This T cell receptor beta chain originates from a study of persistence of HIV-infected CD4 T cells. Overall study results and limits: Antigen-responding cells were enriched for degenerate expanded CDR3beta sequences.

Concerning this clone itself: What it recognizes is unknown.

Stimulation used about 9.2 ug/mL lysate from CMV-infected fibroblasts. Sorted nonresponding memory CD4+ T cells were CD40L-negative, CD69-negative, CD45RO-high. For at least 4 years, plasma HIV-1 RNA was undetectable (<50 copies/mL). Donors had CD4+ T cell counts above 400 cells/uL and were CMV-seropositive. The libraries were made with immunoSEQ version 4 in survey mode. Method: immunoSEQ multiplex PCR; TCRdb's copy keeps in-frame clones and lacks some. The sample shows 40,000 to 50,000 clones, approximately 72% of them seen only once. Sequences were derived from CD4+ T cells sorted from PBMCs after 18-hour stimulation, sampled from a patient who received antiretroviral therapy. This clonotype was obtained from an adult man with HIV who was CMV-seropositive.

CDR3 amino acids: CASSLVRPGADGYTF. The CDR3 DNA reads TGTGCCAGCAGCTTGGTAAGACCCGGAGCGGATGGCTACACCTTC. The chain is built from TRBV5-4 and TRBJ1-2; D gene uncertain. This CDR3 is built from 15 residues. V lost 0 bases and J 6 bases, leaving 15 bases between the germline ends. Germline CDR1 is SGHNT and CDR2 is YYREEE (reference sequence).